Below, 25 T cell receptor beta chains from the same sample are listed, as sequenced in a study of blood T cell repertoires in COVID-19 (dated by TCRdb to the early 2020s). Library method: the immunoSEQ multiplex PCR assay. TCRdb limited this immuneACCESS table to in-frame rearrangements with V and J called. A share of clones is missing; checked studies link under half to unresolved V genes, and the rest is unexplained. The sample table shows some 90,000 clones, and roughly 72% are seen once. The ten largest clones take up around 25% of the sample. Sequencing was done on a sample of peripheral blood. The receptors here all came from an older woman in a cohort sampled during active or convalescent COVID-19.

The chain carries TRBV4-1 and TRBJ2-7; 8 bases fit TRBD1. Germline-derived CDR1 and CDR2 are MGHRA and YSYEKL. Trimming removed 4 bases from V and 1 base from J; junction bases left unmatched: 6. CDR3 length: 15 residues. CDR3 in DNA: TGCGCCAGCAGCCCAGGGCAGGGGGCTTCCTACGAGCAGTACTTC. Protein product: CASSPGQGASYEQYF.

The chain has TRBV7-3 and TRBJ2-3; 7 bases fit TRBD2. Germline V gene lookup returns CDR1 SGHTA and CDR2 FQGTGA. Trimming took 0 bases from V and 7 from J; bases not matched to a gene: 16. This CDR3 is 18 amino acids long. The CDR3 sequence: CASSLTGDYPSRRNTQYF. Written as DNA, the CDR3 is TGTGCCAGCAGCTTAACAGGGGACTACCCTAGCCGCAGGAATACGCAGTATTTT.

V is TRBV4-1 and J is TRBJ1-4; D unresolved. The CDR3 length is 17 residues. Trimming shortened V by 3 bases and J by 3 bases, and 17 bases separated the two germline ends. The germline gives CDR1 MGHRA, CDR2 YSYEKL. Here the CDR3 reads CASSHQGSARSNEKLFF. CDR3 DNA sequence: TGCGCCAGCAGCCACCAAGGATCAGCCAGGTCTAATGAAAAACTGTTTTTT.

The rearrangement links TRBV9 to TRBJ2-1, with TRBD2 matching 7 bases. This CDR3 has 15 residues. Germline V CDR1 and CDR2: SGDLS, YYNGEE. The ends lost 4 bases at V and 5 bases at J; junction bases unmatched: 9. CDR3 DNA sequence: TGTGCCAGCAGCAGGGCTAGCGGAACCCACAATGAGCAGTTCTTC. Its translation is CASSRASGTHNEQFF.

With regard to this clone: The sample holds other DNA sequences that translate to the same CDR3. V is TRBV5-1 and J is TRBJ1-1; 7 bases fit TRBD1. J was trimmed by 2 bases and V by 3 bases; bases with no gene match: 4. Germline V lookup: CDR1 SGHRS, CDR2 YFSETQ. The CDR3 spans 14 residues. For the CDR3, the DNA is TGCGCCAGCAGCTCGGGACAGCCTAACACTGAAGCTTTCTTT. Translated: CASSSGQPNTEAFF.

The chain joins TRBV28 to TRBJ2-2, with 9 bases aligning to TRBD2. The CDR3 consists of 15 residues. Trimming removed 5 bases from V and 7 bases from J; junction bases left unmatched: 8. In germline, CDR1 is MDHEN, CDR2 SYDVKM. CDR3 nucleotide sequence: TGTGCCAGCAGTCCCCACTCAGCGGGGGGCGGGGAGCTGTTTTTT. Translating gives CASSPHSAGGGELFF.

V usage is TRBV6-5 and J usage is TRBJ2-1; 9 bases are a match to TRBD2. This CDR3 region has 15 residues. Trimming removed 6 bases from V and 12 bases from J; junction bases left unmatched: 15. CDR1 and CDR2 (germline): MNHEY, SVGAGI. CDR3 nucleotides: TGTGCCAGCAGGAGTGGGGTGGGGCTAGCGGGGTGGCAGTTCTTC. Translation: CASRSGVGLAGWQFF.

This clone appeared a few times. The rearrangement links TRBV5-1 to TRBJ1-4, with 7 bases lining up with TRBD1. Germline values: CDR1 SGHRS, CDR2 YFSETQ. With 2 bases clipped from V and 0 bases from J, the junction kept 1 base outside the gene matches. The CDR3 is 15 residues long. As DNA, the CDR3 is TGCGCCAGCAGCTTTACAGGGGCAACTAATGAAAAACTGTTTTTT. Protein sequence: CASSFTGATNEKLFF. Drawing the rest from reference TRBV5-1 and TRBJ1-4, the complete variable domain is KAGVTQTPRYLIKTRGQQVTLSCSPISGHRSVSWYQQTPGQGLQFLFEYFSETQRNKGNFPGRFSGRQFSNSRSEMNVSTLELGDSALYLCASSFTGATNEKLFFGSGTQLSVL.

V and J are TRBV23-1 and TRBJ2-3; the match to TRBD2 covers 10 bases. TRBV23-1 is noted as an ORF with a role that remains uncertain. V lost 7 bases and J lost 6; bases outside the gene matches: 13. The CDR3 spans 16 residues. CDR3 bases: TGCGCCAGCATAACTCTAAAGCGGGGGGGCCCGGATACGCAGTATTTT. It translates to CASITLKRGGPDTQYF.

The rearrangement uses TRBV19 and TRBJ1-1, with D tentatively TRBD1 (5 bases). The V end lost 5 bases, the J end lost 6 bases, and 13 bases lay between the germline ends. Germline lookup yields CDR1 LNHDA and CDR2 SQIVND (reference sequence). The CDR3 consists of 13 residues. In DNA form, the CDR3 reads TGTGCCAGTAGTCCCCGACAAGGGGCTGAAGCTTTCTTT. Translating it yields CASSPRQGAEAFF.

In this sample, this clone turned up once. The chain has TRBV25-1 and TRBJ1-1; D is unresolved. The germline V and J ends were trimmed by 2 bases and 4 bases, with 17 bases remaining between them. The CDR3 runs 16 residues. CDR1 and CDR2 from the germline V gene are MGHDK and SYGVNS. CDR3 region: CASSEAGSYFVTEAFF. CDR3 coding DNA: TGTGCCAGCAGTGAAGCGGGCAGTTATTTCGTCACTGAAGCTTTCTTT.

V gene TRBV2 combines with J gene TRBJ2-5, with 8 bases lining up with TRBD1. V was pared by 6 bases and J by 4 bases, with 1 base of the junction left unmatched. CDR1 SNHLY and CDR2 FYNNEI come from the germline V gene. The CDR3 length is 12 residues. CDR3 sequence reads: CASRTGAETQYF. CDR3 sequence (DNA): TGTGCCAGCAGGACAGGGGCAGAGACCCAGTACTTC.

This clone is medium-sized by share. This sequence joins TRBV27 and TRBJ2-1, with D uncertain. Germline values: CDR1 MNHEY, CDR2 SMNVEV (reference sequence). The CDR3 is made up of 13 amino acids. The germline V and J ends were trimmed by 6 bases and 5 bases, with 11 bases remaining between them. The CDR3 loop reads CASSGSVHNEQFF. For the CDR3, the DNA is TGTGCCAGCAGCGGCAGCGTTCACAATGAGCAGTTCTTC.

This sequence joins TRBV5-8 and TRBJ2-4; TRBD2 might be the D (7 bases). The V and J ends lost 2 bases and 0 bases respectively, with 15 bases between them. Germline V gene sequence: CDR1 SGHTS, CDR2 YDEGEE. The CDR3 is 17 residues long. The CDR3 spells CASSLIGGRLAKNIQYF. The CDR3 DNA follows: TGTGCCAGCAGCTTAATCGGGGGGCGCTTAGCCAAAAACATTCAGTACTTC.

The DNA of the CDR3 is TGTGCCAGCAGCTTGGGGGTCCGGGGGTACTACGGGGAGCTGTTTTTT. Amino acids: CASSLGVRGYYGELFF. This rearrangement joins TRBV5-6 to TRBJ2-2, with a tentative D call TRBD2 (6 bases). This CDR3 is built from 16 residues. Germline V gene lookup returns CDR1 SGHDT and CDR2 YYEEEE. V lost 0 bases, J lost 7 bases, and 16 bases lay in between.

The rearrangement joins TRBV10-3 to TRBJ2-5; D might be TRBD2 (6 bases). Trimming left V 2 bases short and J 14 bases short, with 21 bases between. CDR1 is ENHRY and CDR2 is SYGVKD in the germline V gene. This CDR3 contains 14 residues. CDR3 protein: CAISEAGPGTQAYF. CDR3 bases: TGTGCCATCAGTGAGGCGGGACCTGGGACCCAAGCCTACTTC.

This clone came up a few times. The chain joins TRBV5-1 to TRBJ1-1; 9 nucleotides agree with TRBD1. CDR3 size: 15 residues. The trim removed 4 bases at V and 7 bases at J, leaving 11 bases unmatched. Germline CDR1 reads SGHRS; CDR2 reads YFSETQ. The CDR3 loop reads CASSSTGQGRIEAFF. CDR3 bases: TGCGCCAGCAGCAGCACGGGACAGGGACGGATTGAAGCTTTCTTT.

V and J are TRBV28 and TRBJ2-1, with 15 positions matching TRBD2. V shed 1 base, J shed 8 bases, and the junction held 6 bases outside the gene matches. CDR3 length: 17 residues. In germline, CDR1 is MDHEN, CDR2 SYDVKM. Here the CDR3 DNA reads TGTGCCAGCAGTTTATACGGACTAGCGGGGGGGAGCTATGAGCAGTTCTTC. Its protein product is CASSLYGLAGGSYEQFF.

In its sample, this clone was seen a few times. The V gene is TRBV5-4, the J gene TRBJ2-7; D call uncertain. The CDR3 length is 13 residues. V lost 2 bases to trimming and J lost 6 bases, with 12 bases between them. Germline V gene lookup returns CDR1 SGHNT and CDR2 YYREEE (reference sequence). CDR3 coding DNA: TGTGCCAGCAGCTTTTTCGAGAGGTTCGAGCAGTACTTC. Its translation is CASSFFERFEQYF. The full variable domain, its missing parts supplied by reference TRBV5-4 and TRBJ2-7, is ETGVTQSPTHLIKTRGQQVTLRCSSQSGHNTVSWYQQALGQGPQFIFQYYREEENGRGNFPPRFSGLQFPNYSSELNVNALELDDSALYLCASSFFERFEQYFGPGTRLTVT.

This clone was picked up a small number of times. This chain links TRBV2 with TRBJ1-4; a weak D match, TRBD1 (5 bases). Per the germline V gene, CDR1 is SNHLY and CDR2 is FYNNEI. Trimming stripped 3 bases from V and 8 bases from J, with 13 bases between. The CDR3 loop spans 14 amino acids. The CDR3 is CASSDKPGREKLFF. CDR3 in DNA: TGTGCCAGCAGTGATAAGCCAGGGCGCGAAAAACTGTTTTTT.

The rearrangement joins TRBV6-6 to TRBJ2-5; TRBD2 matches at 11 bases. Germline V gene sequence: CDR1 MNHNY, CDR2 SVGAGI (reference sequence). The CDR3 is made up of 16 amino acids. V shed 6 bases, J shed 4 bases, and the junction held 10 bases outside the gene matches. CDR3: CASSQRGLAVAETQYF. DNA of the CDR3: TGTGCCAGCAGCCAACGGGGACTAGCGGTGGCAGAGACCCAGTACTTC.

This sequence joins TRBV29-1 and TRBJ1-1; TRBD1 aligns across 8 bases. The CDR3 loop spans 12 amino acids. From germline, CDR1 is SQVTM and CDR2 ANQGSEA. With 7 bases clipped from V and 5 bases from J, the junction kept 6 bases outside the gene matches. The CDR3 nucleotides read TGCAGCGGTGGACAGGGTGGGACTGAAGCTTTCTTT. Translation: CSGGQGGTEAFF.

The chain uses TRBV4-2 and TRBJ2-1, with TRBD2 matching over 9 bases. Germline assignment: CDR1 LGHNA and CDR2 YNFKEQ. After removal of 4 bases from V and 3 bases from J, the junction contained 7 bases not matched to a gene. This CDR3 contains 16 residues. CDR3 nucleotide sequence: TGTGCCAGCAGCCCTTCGACTAGCGGAGTCTACAATGAGCAGTTCTTC. It is translated as CASSPSTSGVYNEQFF.

This chain links TRBV7-9 with TRBJ1-4, with D possibly TRBD1 on 6 matching bases. V dropped 4 bases and J dropped 0 bases, with 9 bases sitting between them. Germline CDR1 reads SEHNR; CDR2 reads FQNEAQ (reference sequence). The CDR3 spans 15 residues. The CDR3 bases are TGTGCCAGCAGCTCGGACAGATCAACTAATGAAAAACTGTTTTTT. Translated: CASSSDRSTNEKLFF.

This clone was seen many times. The gene calls are TRBV7-9 and TRBJ2-1; 11 bases fit TRBD2. This CDR3 has 16 residues. The V and J ends lost 4 bases and 5 bases, in that order; junction bases with no gene match: 7. Germline assignment: CDR1 SEHNR and CDR2 FQNEAQ (reference sequence). The CDR3 reads CASSSRSGGADNEQFF. CDR3 bases: TGTGCCAGCAGCTCACGTAGCGGGGGGGCGGACAATGAGCAGTTCTTC. The full variable domain, its missing parts supplied by reference TRBV7-9 and TRBJ2-1, is DTGVSQNPRHKITKRGQNVTFRCDPISEHNRLYWYRQTLGQGPEFLTYFQNEAQLEKSRLLSDRFSAERPKGSFSTLEIQRTEQGDSAMYLCASSSRSGGADNEQFFGPGTRLTVL.